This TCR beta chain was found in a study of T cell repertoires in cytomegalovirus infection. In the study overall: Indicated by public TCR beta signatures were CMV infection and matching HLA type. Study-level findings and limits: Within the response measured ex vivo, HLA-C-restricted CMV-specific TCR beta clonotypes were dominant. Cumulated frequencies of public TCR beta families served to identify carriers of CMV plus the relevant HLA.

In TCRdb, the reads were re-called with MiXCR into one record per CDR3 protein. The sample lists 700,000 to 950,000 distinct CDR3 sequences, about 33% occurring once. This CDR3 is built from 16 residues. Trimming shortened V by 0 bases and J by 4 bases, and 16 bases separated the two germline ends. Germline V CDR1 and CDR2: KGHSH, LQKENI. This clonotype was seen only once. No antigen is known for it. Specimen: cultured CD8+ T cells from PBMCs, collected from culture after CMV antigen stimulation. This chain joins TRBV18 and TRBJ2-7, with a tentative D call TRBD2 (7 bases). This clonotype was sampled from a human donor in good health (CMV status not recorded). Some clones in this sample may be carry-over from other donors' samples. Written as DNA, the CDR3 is TGTGCCAGCTCACCACCGCGGGGGCGTGATAGTTACGAGCAGTACTTC. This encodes CASSPPRGRDSYEQYF.